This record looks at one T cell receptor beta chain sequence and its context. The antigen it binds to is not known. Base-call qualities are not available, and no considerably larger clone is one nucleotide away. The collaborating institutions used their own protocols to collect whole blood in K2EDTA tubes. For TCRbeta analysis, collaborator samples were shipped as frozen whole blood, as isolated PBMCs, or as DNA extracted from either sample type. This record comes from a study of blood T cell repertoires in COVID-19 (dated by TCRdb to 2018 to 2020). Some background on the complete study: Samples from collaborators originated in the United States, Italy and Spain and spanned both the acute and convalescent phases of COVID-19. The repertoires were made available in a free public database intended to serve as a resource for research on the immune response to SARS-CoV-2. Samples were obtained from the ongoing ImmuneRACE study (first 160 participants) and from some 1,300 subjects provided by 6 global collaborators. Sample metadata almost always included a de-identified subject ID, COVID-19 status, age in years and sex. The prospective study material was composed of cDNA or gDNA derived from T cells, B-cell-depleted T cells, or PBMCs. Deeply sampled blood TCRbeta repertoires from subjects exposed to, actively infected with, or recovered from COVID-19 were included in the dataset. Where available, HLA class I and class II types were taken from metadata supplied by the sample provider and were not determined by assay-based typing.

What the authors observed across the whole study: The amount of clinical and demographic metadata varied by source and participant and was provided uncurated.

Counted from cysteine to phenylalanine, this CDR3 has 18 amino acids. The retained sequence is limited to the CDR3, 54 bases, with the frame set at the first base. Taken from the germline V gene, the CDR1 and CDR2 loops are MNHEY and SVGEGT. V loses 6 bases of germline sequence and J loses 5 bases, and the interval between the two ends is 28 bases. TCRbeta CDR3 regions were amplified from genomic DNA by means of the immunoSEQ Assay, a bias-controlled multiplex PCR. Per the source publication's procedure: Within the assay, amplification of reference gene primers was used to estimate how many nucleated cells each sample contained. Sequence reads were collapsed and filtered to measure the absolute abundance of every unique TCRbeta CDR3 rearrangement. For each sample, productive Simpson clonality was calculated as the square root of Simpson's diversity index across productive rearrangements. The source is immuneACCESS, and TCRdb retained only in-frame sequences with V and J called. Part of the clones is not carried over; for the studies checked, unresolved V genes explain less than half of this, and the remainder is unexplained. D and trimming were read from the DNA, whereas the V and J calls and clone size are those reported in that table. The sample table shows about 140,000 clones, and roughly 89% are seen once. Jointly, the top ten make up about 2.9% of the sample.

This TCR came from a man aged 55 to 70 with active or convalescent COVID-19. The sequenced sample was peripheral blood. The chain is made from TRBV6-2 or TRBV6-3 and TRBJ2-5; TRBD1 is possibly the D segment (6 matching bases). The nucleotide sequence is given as TGTGCCAGCAGCCGATTGACAGGACCTCGAGGGGTAACGGAGACCCAGTACTTC. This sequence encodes CASSRLTGPRGVTETQYF.